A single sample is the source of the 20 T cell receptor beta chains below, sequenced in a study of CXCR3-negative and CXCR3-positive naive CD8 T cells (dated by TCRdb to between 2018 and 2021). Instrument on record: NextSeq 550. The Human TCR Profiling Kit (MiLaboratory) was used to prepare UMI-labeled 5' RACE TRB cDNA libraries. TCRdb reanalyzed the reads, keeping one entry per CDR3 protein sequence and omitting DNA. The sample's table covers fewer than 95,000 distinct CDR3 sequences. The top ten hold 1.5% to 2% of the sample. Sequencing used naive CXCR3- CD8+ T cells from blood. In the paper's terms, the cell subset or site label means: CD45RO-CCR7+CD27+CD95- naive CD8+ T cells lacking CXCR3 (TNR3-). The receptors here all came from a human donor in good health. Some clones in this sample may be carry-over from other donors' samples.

CDR3 residues: CASSDGLRLTDTQYF. V usage is TRBV12-3 or TRBV12-4 and J usage is TRBJ2-3; with no DNA, the TCRdb D assignment of TRBD1 cannot be verified. CDR3 length equals 15 residues.

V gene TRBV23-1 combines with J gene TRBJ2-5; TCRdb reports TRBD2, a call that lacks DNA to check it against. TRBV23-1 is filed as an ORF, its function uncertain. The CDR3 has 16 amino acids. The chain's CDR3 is CASSQRTSGGKETQYF.

The CDR3 sequence is CASSFIVRLDGTYEQYF. The J gene is TRBJ2-7, the V gene TRBV28; the D gene TCRdb calls, TRBD2, cannot be checked with no DNA. Germline V gene lookup returns CDR1 MDHEN and CDR2 SYDVKM. CDR3 length: 17 amino acids.

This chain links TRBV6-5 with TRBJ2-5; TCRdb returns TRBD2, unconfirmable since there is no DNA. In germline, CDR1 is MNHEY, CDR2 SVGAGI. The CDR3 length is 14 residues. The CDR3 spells CAIGDPAGGETQYF.

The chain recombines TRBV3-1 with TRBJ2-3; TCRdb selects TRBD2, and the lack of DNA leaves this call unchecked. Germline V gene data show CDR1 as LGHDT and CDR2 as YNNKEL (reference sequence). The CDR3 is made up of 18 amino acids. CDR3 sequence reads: CASSQGLLAGGFADTQYF.

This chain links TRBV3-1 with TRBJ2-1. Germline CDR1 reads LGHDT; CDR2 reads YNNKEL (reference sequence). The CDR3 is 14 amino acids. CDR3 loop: CASSQETGSNEQFF.

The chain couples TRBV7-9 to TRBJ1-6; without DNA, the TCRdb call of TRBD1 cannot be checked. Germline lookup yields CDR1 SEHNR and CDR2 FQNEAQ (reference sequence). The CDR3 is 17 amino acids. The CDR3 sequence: CASKVQGAGDNNSPLHF.

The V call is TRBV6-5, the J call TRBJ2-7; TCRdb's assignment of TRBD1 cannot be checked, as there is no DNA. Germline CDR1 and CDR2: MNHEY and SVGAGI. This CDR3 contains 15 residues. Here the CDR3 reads CASSYSRGGYYEQYF.

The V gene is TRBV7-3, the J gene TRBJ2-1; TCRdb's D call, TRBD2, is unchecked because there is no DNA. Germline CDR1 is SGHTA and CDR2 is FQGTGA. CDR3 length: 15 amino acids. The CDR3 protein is CASSSLAGGPNEQFF.

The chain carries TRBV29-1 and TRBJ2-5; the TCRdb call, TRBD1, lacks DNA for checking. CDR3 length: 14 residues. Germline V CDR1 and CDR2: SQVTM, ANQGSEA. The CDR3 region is CSVGEGRRGETQYF.

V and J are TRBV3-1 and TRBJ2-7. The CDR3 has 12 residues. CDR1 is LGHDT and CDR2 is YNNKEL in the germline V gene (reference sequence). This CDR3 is CASSQGIYEQYF.

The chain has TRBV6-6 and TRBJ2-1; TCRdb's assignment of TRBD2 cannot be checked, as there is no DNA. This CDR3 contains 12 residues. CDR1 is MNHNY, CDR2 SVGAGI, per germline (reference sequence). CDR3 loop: CASRTPTDGPRF.

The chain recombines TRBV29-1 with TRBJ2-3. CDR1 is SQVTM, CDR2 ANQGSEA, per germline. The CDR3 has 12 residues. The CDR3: CSVRLSTDTQYF.

CDR3 residues: CSVEAKGLNTEAFF. The chain links TRBV29-1 to TRBJ1-1. This CDR3 has 14 amino acids. The germline V gene encodes CDR1 SQVTM and CDR2 ANQGSEA.

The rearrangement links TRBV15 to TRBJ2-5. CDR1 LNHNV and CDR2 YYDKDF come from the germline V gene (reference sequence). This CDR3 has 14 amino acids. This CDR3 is CATSRDRGQETQYF.

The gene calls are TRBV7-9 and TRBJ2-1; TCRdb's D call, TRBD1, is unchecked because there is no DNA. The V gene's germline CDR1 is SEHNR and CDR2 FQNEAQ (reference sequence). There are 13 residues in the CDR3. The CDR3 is CASSVRQGDEQFF.

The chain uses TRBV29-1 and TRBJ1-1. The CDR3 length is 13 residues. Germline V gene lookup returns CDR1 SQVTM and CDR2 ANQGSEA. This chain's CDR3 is CSVVGVVNTEAFF. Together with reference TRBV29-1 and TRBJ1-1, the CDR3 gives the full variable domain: SAVISQKPSRDICQRGTSLTIQCQVDSQVTMMFWYRQQPGQSLTLIATANQGSEATYESGFVIDKFPISRPNLTFSTLTVSNMSPEDSSIYLCSVVGVVNTEAFFGQGTRLTVV.

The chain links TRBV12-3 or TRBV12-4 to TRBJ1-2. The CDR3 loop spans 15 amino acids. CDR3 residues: CASSSSGRSNYGYTF.

The CDR3 is CSARDPGTSGGQLETQYF. The chain combines TRBV20-1 with TRBJ2-5; TCRdb returns TRBD2, unconfirmable since there is no DNA. CDR1 and CDR2 (germline): DFQATT, SNEGSKA (reference sequence). The CDR3 totals 18 residues.

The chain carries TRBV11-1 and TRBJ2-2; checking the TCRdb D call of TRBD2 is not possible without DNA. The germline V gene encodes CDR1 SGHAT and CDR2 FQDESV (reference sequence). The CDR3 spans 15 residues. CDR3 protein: CASSTGLAGTGELFF.